The sequence of this T cell receptor beta chain was determined in a study of PD-1 blockade in classical Hodgkin lymphoma. Between the trimmed V and J ends, which lost 3 bases and 5 bases, there was a span of 10 bases. This CDR3 has 13 amino acids. The germline gives CDR1 MNHEY, CDR2 SMNVEV (reference sequence). As to time point: newly diagnosed, previously untreated cHL patient sample. Assay: immunoSEQ multiplex PCR; the TCRdb copy retains only in-frame clones and omits some. The sample records more than 20,000 clones, roughly 94% being singletons. The sample comprised peripheral blood mononuclear cells (PBMCs). The rearrangement links TRBV27 to TRBJ1-1; D is undetermined. The TCR comes from a human donor with classical Hodgkin lymphoma. The CDR3 is CASSFTEGTEAFF. The CDR3 DNA sequence: TGTGCCAGCAGTTTTACTGAAGGGACTGAAGCTTTCTTT.